This T cell receptor beta chain was profiled in a study of blood T cells in healthy people across ages. This clonotype was counted only a few times. A second about 7 to 12 cycle PCR used barcoded and J-beta primers. TCRdb fed the 5' RACE reads into MiXCR, producing one record per CDR3 protein. In the table there are some 710,000 distinct CDR3 sequences, about half of which are singletons. This receptor was identified in an elderly man in good health. Sequencing input: blood.

This CDR3 is CASSLNPGTSGSTGELFF. CDR3 sequence (DNA): TGCGCCAGCAGCTTGAACCCTGGGACTAGCGGGAGTACCGGGGAGCTGTTTTTT. The chain recombines TRBV5-1 with TRBJ2-2; 14 bases map to TRBD2. CDR1 and CDR2 (germline): SGHRS, YFSETQ. V was pared by 1 base and J by 5 bases, with 7 bases of the junction left unmatched. The CDR3 is 18 amino acids.